This paragraph covers one T cell receptor beta chain sequence. It lacks a known antigen. No base qualities exist here, and no much larger clone lies one base off it. As encoded in the germline V gene (reference sequence), CDR1 is MNHEY while CDR2 is SMNVEV. The CDR3 runs 17 amino acids, cysteine and phenylalanine included. Just CDR3 DNA is preserved here, 51 bases in frame from base 1. The junction carries 16 bases between V and J, which are trimmed by 5 bases and 0 bases respectively. The source of the sample is a study of shared clonotypes between healthy human individuals (TCRdb year 2020). Background on the whole study: The cohort comprised two women and three men aged 18 to 49 years. To increase sequencing depth and limit assay-specific biases, TCR repertoire library preparation and sequencing were carried out by different laboratories using diverse techniques. The study deeply sequenced blood TCR repertoires of about five healthy adults to estimate repertoire size and the extent of clonotype sharing between individuals. Between about 0.8 and 9 billion PBMCs per donor were obtained by leukapheresis. For each donor, CD4 naive and CD4 memory were each given three plates, CD8 naive was given two plates, and CD8 memory was given one plate. Broader findings and caveats from the paper: Compared with non-shared clonotypes, clonotypes shared by all four sorted-subset donors had higher generation probabilities. Even with the large sequencing depth, rarefaction of the sorted-subset datasets indicated that sequencing was incomplete. Because the study included a small number of donors, the genetic and exposure-history diversity represented was limited. Naive subsets generally had larger estimated clonotype richness than memory subsets did. Pairwise subsampling indicated that sequencing depth was expected to affect the degree of clonotype sharing among donors. When several donors were compared, the shared fraction of clonotypes was roughly 5% for naive CD4, roughly 3.4% for naive CD8, about 2.5% for memory CD4, and 0.35% to 0.5% for memory CD8. Sampling was restricted to blood, and TCR repertoires in tissues likely differ from the TCR repertoires found in blood.

Donors were healthy HIV-negative adults with no recently reported acute infections or vaccinations. Every donor was a Caucasian adult residing in Nashville, Tennessee, USA. CD4+ T cells were enriched by magnetic negative selection, after which naive cells were positively selected on CD45RA and the negative fraction was taken as the memory subset. Blood was collected by leukapheresis, and PBMCs were isolated by Ficoll-Histopaque density gradient centrifugation and then cryopreserved in liquid nitrogen vapor phase. Analytical flow cytometry was used to check the purity and quantity of each magnetically sorted T cell population. From each sorted fraction, genomic DNA was isolated and quantified by UV absorbance on a Nanodrop 2000c. Using the deep immunoSEQ assay, multiplex PCR amplified TCR CDR3 regions from genomic DNA. Extracted genomic DNA from each cell subset was spread evenly across all wells of several immunoSEQ 96-well plates, with each plate serving as a replicate. For sorted subsets, 200 to 250 ng of genomic DNA, equivalent to about 30,000 T cell genomes, went into each replicate PCR. Purified libraries were quantified with a Qubit 3.0 fluorometer, sized on a Bioanalyzer 2100, and re-quantified with the KAPA Library Quantification kit. Every immunoSEQ 96-well plate was sequenced on a separate single-read 150-cycle Illumina NextSeq 550 flow cell. Processing in the source paper ran as follows. Because the immunoSEQ output held only junctional sequences and lacked quality scores, the filtering could not match the filtering applied to full-length reads. Sequences were annotated with PyIR, a Python wrapper for IgBLAST v1.9, using IMGT germline references to assign V/J genes and CDR3. Any read was removed if the V/J assignment was weak (E-value above 1e-6), the CDR3 was missing, or the read contained stop codons, out-of-frame junctions, or ambiguous translated residues. A V3J clonotype was defined by an identical inferred V gene, J gene, and CDR3 amino acid sequence. Percentage overlap between repertoires was calculated by dividing the number of shared unique clonotypes by the size of the smaller repertoire. RTK rarefaction, the Chao1 estimator, and Recon v2.1 estimates of unobserved clonotypes were used to assess repertoire richness. Generation probabilities were computed with OLGA for all TCRbeta clonotypes obtained by the gDNA method from several donors. In TCRdb, the immuneACCESS table is reduced to in-frame sequences with V and J assigned. These tables do not hold every clone; where another copy was compared, an unresolved V gene accounts for under half, and the others remain unexplained. V and J calls and clone size are those listed in that table; D and trimming were worked out from the DNA. The sample includes fewer than 1.6 million clones, with approximately 98.5% observed a single time. About 0.4% of the sample is in the top ten clones.

The receptor chain draws on TRBV27 and TRBJ1-4, with no confident D gene call. Sequenced material: naive CD4+ T cells sorted from blood. The sample's cell subset or site label, decoded: CD45RA+ positively selected. The receptor was derived from a man aged 30 to 45 in good health. The CDR3 reads CASSPLSFGATNEKLFF. The bases are TGTGCCAGCAGTCCCCTCAGTTTCGGTGCAACTAATGAAAAACTGTTTTTT.